These T cell receptor beta chains were read from a single sample in a study of response to subunit inactivated influenza vaccine. Using its own MiXCR run on the RT-PCR reads, TCRdb lists one record per CDR3 protein. The sample has hundreds of thousands of distinct CDR3 sequences; 16% are singletons. The sample in question was CD4+ T cells sorted from PBMCs, obtained around 2 years after vaccination. The receptors were sampled from a man aged 45 to 75 who received an inactivated influenza vaccine. The CDR3 runs from the conserved cysteine through the conserved F or W. Fields, in order: D gene, J gene, V gene, CDR3 protein. The D gene is left open where the match is weak.

>-|TRBJ2-7|TRBV20-1
CSTSGRGSYEQYF
>TRBD2|TRBJ2-5|TRBV6-1
CASSLAGVFRETQYF
>TRBD2|TRBJ2-2|TRBV25-1
CASSPGLAGGSDTGELFF
>TRBD1|TRBJ2-1|TRBV6-5
CASSYNGQVISNEQFF
>-|TRBJ2-2|TRBV11-1
CASSLHTGSGELFF
>-|TRBJ2-3|TRBV5-4
CASGFASTDTQYF
>-|TRBJ2-3|TRBV4-2
CASSQGGSQYF
>TRBD1|TRBJ1-5|TRBV27
CASSSRQGGQPQHF
>-|TRBJ1-2|TRBV29-1
CSVEDSSGGNGYTF
>TRBD2|TRBJ2-7|TRBV5-1
CASSLRTSGAYEQYF
>-|TRBJ2-3|TRBV29-1
CSVGRGQVLDTQYF
>-|TRBJ1-1|TRBV30
CAWSLVNGAEAFF
>-|TRBJ2-7|TRBV12-3/TRBV12-4
CASSFSRIYEQYF
>-|TRBJ2-7|TRBV5-1
CASSLREGGTYEQYF
>TRBD2|TRBJ2-7|TRBV11-2
CASSLIGSLAGGKLLEQYF
>-|TRBJ2-7|TRBV20-1
CSAASDGWQYF
>-|TRBJ2-1|TRBV5-8
CASSLDLPNEQFF